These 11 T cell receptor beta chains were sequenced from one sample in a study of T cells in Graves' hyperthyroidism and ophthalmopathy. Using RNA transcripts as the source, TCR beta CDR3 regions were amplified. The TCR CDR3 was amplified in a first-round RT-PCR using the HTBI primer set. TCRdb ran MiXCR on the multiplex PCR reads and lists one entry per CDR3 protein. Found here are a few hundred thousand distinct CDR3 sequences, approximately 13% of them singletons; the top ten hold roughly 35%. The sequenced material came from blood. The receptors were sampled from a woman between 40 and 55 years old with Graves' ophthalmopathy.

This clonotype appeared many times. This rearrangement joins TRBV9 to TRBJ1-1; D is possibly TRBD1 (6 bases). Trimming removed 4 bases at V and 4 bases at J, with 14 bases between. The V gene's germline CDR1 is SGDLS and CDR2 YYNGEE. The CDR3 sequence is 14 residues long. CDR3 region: CASSPRGGGTEAFF. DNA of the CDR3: TGTGCCAGCAGCCCCCGGGGAGGGGGCACTGAAGCTTTCTTT.

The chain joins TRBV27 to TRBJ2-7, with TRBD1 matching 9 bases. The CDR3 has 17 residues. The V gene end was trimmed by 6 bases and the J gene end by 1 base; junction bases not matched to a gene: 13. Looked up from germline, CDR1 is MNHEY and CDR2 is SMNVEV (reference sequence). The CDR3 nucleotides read TGTGCCAGCAGCAGAACAGCCGGGACAGGGACATCCTACGAGCAGTACTTC. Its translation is CASSRTAGTGTSYEQYF.

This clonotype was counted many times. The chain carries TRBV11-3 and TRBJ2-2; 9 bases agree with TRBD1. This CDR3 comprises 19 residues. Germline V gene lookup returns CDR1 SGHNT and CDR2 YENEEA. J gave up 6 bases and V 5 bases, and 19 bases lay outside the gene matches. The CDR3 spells CASSAHPSGTGSSSGELFF. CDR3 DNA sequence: TGTGCCAGCAGCGCCCACCCGTCCGGGACAGGGTCATCGTCCGGGGAGCTGTTTTTT.

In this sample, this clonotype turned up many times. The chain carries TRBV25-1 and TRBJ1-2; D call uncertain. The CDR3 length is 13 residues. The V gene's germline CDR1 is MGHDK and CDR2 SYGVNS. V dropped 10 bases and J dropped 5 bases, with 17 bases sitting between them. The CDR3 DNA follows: TGTGCCACCCAAGACCTTGGAGCATATGGCTACACCTTC. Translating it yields CATQDLGAYGYTF.

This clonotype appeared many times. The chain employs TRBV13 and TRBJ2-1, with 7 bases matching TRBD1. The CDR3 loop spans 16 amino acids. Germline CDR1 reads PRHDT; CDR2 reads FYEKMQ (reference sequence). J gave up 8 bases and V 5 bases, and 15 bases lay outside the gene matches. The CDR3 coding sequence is TGTGCCAGCAGCCCTGGCGAGGGGGCCTACAGGGATGAGCAGTTCTTC. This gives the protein CASSPGEGAYRDEQFF. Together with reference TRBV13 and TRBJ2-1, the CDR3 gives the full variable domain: AAGVIQSPRHLIKEKRETATLKCYPIPRHDTVYWYQQGPGQDPQFLISFYEKMQSDKGSIPDRFSAQQFSDYHSELNMSSLELGDSALYFCASSPGEGAYRDEQFFGPGTRLTVL.

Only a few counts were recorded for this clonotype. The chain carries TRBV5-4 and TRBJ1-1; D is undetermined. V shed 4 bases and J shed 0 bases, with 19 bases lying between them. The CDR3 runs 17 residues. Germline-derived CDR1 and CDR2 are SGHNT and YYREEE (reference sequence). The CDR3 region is CASSAHPRRYMNTEAFF. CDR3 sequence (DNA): TGTGCCAGCAGCGCCCACCCTAGGAGGTACATGAACACTGAAGCTTTCTTT. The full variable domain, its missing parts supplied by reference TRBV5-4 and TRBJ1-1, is ETGVTQSPTHLIKTRGQQVTLRCSSQSGHNTVSWYQQALGQGPQFIFQYYREEENGRGNFPPRFSGLQFPNYSSELNVNALELDDSALYLCASSAHPRRYMNTEAFFGQGTRLTVV.

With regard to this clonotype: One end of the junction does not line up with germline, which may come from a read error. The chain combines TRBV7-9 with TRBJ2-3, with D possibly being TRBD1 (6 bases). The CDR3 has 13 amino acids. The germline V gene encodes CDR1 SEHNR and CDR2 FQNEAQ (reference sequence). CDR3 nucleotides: TGTGCCAGCAACCGACAGGAGGAAGATGCGCAGTATTTT. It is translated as CASNRQEEDAQYF.

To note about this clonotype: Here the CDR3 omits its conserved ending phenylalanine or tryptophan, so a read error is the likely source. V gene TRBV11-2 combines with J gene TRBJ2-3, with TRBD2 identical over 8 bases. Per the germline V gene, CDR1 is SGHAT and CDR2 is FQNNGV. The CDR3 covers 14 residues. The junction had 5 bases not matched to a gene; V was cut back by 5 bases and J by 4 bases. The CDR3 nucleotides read TGTGCCAGCAGCACAGGACTAGCATCAGATACGCAGTATTCT. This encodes CASSTGLASDTQYS.

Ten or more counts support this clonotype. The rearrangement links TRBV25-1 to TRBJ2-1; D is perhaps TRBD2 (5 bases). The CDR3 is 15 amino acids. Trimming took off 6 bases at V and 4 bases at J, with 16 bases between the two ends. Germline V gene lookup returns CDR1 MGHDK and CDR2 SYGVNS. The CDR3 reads CASRASDGEYNEQFF. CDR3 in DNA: TGTGCCAGCAGGGCTAGTGACGGGGAATACAATGAGCAGTTCTTC.

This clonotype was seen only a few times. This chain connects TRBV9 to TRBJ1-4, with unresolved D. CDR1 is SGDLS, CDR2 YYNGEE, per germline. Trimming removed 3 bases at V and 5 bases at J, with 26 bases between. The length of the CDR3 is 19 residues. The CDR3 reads CASSAGLPGFGGPNEKLFF. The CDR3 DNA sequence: TGTGCCAGCAGCGCCGGCCTTCCGGGATTCGGTGGCCCCAATGAAAAACTGTTTTTT.

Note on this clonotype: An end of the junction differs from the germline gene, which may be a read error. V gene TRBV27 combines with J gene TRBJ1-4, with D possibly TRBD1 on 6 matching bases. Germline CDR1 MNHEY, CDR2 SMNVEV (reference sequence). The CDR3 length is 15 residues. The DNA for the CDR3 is TGTGCCAGCAGTTTCCTACAGGGCGTTAATGAAAAACTGCTTTTT. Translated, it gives CASSFLQGVNEKLLF.